This TCR beta chain was retrieved from a study of identical twins. Between the trimmed V and J ends, which lost 0 bases and 7 bases, there was a span of 10 bases. CDR3 length equals 15 residues. The V gene's germline CDR1 is MNHEY and CDR2 SVGAGI. Study results and caveats: Conclusions leaned on cross-sectional statistical analysis and did not track the same donors over time.

Template switching created a universal primer site, and the cDNA included unique molecular identifiers. TCRdb reprocessed the 5' RACE reads via MiXCR and lists one record per CDR3 protein. The repertoire has just under 650,000 distinct CDR3 sequences, about 7.6% of them found once; the top ten carry about 1.5%. Concerning this clonotype: Its antigen is still unknown.

These data were likewise used in another study, on yellow fever vaccine responses in identical twins.

The gene calls are TRBV6-5 and TRBJ1-6, with D hard to call. The clonotype comes from a woman younger than 30 in good health. Sequencing was carried out using PBMCs. The CDR3 loop reads CASSYSTAQNSPLHF. The CDR3 nucleotides are TGTGCCAGCAGTTACTCGACGGCACAGAATTCACCCCTCCACTTT.